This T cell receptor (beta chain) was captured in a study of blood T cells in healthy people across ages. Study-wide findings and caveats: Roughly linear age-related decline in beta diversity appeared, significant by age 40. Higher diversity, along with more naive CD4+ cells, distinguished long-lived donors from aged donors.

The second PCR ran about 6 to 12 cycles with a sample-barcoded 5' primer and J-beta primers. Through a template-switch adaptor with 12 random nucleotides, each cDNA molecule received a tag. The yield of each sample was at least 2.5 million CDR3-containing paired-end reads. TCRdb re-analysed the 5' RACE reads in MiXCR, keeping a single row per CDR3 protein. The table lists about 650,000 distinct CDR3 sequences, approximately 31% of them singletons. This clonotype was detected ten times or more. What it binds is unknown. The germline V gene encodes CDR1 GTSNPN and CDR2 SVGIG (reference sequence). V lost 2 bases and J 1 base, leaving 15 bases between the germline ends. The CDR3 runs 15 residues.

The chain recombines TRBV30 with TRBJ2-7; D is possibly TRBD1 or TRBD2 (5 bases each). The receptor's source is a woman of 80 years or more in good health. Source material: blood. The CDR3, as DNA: TGTGCCTGGAGTTTGGGGAGTCAGGGATCCTACGAGCAGTACTTC. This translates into CAWSLGSQGSYEQYF.